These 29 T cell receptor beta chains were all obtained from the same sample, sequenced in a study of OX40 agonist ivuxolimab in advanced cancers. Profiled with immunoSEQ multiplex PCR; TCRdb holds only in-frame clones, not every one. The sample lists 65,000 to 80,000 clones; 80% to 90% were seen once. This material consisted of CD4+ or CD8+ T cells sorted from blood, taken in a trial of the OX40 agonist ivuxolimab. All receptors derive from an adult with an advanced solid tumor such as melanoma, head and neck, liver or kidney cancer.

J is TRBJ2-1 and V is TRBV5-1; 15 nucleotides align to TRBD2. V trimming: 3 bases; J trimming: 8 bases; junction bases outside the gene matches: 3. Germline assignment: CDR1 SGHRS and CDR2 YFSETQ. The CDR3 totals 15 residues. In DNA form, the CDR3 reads TGCGCCAGCAGCTGGACTAGCGGGAGGGCCCATGAGCAGTTCTTC. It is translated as CASSWTSGRAHEQFF.

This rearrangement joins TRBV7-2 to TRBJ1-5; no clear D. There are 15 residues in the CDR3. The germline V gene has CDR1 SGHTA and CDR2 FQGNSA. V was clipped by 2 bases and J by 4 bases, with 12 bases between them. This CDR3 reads CASSLLGIGNQPQHF. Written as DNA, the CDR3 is TGTGCCAGCAGCTTATTGGGGATAGGGAATCAGCCCCAGCATTTT.

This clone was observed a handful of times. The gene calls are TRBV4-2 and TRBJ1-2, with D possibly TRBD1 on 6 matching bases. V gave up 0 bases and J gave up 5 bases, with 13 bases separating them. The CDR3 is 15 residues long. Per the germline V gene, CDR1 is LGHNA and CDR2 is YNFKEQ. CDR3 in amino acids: CASSQDRGGRYGYTF. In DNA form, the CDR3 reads TGTGCCAGCAGCCAAGATAGAGGGGGGAGGTATGGCTACACCTTC.

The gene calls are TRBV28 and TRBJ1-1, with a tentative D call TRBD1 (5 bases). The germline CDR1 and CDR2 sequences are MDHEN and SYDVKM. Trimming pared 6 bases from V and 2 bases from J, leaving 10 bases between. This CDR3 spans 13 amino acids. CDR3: CASRGGPNTEAFF. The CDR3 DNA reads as TGTGCCAGCAGGGGGGGTCCCAACACTGAAGCTTTCTTT.

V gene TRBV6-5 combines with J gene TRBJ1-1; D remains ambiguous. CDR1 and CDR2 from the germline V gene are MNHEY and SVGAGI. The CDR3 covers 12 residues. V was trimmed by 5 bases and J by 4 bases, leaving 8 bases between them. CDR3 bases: TGTGCCAGCAGTGCTCGGATCACTGAAGCTTTCTTT. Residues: CASSARITEAFF.

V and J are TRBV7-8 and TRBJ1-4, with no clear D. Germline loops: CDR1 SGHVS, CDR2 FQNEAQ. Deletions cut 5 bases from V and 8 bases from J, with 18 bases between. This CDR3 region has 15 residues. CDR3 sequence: CASSPMTKRREKLFF. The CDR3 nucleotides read TGTGCCAGCAGCCCTATGACCAAGAGGAGGGAAAAACTGTTTTTT.

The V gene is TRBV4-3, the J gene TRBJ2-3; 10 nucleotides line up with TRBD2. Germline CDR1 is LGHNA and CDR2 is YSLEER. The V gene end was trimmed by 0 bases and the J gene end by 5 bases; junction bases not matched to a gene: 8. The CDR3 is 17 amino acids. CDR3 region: CASSQDPSGGDGDTQYF. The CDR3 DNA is TGCGCCAGCAGCCAAGATCCGAGCGGGGGGGATGGAGATACGCAGTATTTT.

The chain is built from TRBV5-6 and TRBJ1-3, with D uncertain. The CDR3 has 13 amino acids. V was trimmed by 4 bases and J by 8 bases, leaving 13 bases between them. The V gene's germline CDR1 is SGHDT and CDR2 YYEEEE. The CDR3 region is CASSMALWDTIYF. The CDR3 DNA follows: TGTGCCAGCAGCATGGCACTTTGGGACACCATATATTTT.

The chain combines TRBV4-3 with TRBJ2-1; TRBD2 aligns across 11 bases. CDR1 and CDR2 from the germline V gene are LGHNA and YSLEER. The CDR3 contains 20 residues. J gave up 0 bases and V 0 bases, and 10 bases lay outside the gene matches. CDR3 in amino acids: CASSQEAGLAGISSYNEQFF. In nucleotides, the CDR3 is TGCGCCAGCAGCCAAGAAGCAGGACTAGCGGGCATTAGCTCCTACAATGAGCAGTTCTTC.

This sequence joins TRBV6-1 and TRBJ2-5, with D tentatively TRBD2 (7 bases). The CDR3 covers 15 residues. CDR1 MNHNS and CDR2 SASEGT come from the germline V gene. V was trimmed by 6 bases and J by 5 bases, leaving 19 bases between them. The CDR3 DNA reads TGTGCCAGCAGAGGGAACGGAGGGGGGGAGGAGACCCAGTACTTC. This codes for CASRGNGGGEETQYF.

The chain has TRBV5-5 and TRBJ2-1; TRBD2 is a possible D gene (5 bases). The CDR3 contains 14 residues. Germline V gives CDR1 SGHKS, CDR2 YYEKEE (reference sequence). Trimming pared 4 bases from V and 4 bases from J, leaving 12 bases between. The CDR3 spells CASSPGRGYNEQFF. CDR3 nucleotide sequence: TGTGCCAGCAGCCCGGGTCGGGGATACAATGAGCAGTTCTTC.

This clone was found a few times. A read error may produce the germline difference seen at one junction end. The CDR3 DNA reads as TGTGGCAGCAGGGAGATCGGGGATTCACCCCTCCACTTT. Residues: CGSREIGDSPLHF. The chain recombines TRBV25-1 with TRBJ1-6; perhaps TRBD1 as D (5 bases). This CDR3 is 13 amino acids long. Germline V gene lookup returns CDR1 MGHDK and CDR2 SYGVNS.

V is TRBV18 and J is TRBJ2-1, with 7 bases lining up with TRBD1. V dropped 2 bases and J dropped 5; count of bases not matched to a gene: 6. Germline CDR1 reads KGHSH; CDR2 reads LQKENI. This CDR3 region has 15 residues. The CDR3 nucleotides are TGTGCCAGCTCACCAACCAGGGGGAATAACAATGAGCAGTTCTTC. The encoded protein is CASSPTRGNNNEQFF.

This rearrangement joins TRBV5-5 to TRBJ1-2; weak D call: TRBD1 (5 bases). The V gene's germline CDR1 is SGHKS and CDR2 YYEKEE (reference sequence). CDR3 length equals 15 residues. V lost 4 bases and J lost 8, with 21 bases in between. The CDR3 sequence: CASSLLQATLRGYTF. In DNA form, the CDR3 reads TGTGCCAGCAGCCTGCTACAGGCCACCCTTCGGGGCTACACCTTC.

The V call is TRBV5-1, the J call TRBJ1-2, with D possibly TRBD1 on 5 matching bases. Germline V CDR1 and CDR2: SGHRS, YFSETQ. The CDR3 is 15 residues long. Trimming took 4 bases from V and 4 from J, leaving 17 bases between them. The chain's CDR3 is CASSKDTLKGYGYTF. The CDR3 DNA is TGCGCCAGCAGCAAGGACACACTTAAGGGCTATGGCTACACCTTC.

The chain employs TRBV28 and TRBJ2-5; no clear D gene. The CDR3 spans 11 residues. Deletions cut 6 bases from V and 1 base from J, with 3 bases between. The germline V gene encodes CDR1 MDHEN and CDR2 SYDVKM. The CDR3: CASSTQETQYF. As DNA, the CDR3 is TGTGCCAGCAGCACCCAAGAGACCCAGTACTTC. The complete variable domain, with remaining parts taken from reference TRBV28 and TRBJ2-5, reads DVKVTQSSRYLVKRTGEKVFLECVQDMDHENMFWYRQDPGLGLRLIYFSYDVKMKEKGDIPEGYSVSREKKERFSLILESASTNQTSMYLCASSTQETQYFGPGTRLLVL.

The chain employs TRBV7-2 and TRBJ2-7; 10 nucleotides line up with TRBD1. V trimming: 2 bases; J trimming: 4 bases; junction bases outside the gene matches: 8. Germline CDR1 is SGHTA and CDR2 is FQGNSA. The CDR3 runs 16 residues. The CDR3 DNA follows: TGTGCCAGCAGCTTAAGACAGGGGGCAGGTGGGTACGAGCAGTACTTC. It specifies CASSLRQGAGGYEQYF.

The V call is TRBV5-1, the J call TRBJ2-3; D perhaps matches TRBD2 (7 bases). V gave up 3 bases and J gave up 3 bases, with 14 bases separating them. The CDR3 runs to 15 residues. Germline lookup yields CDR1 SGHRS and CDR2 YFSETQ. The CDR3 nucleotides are TGCGCCAGCAGCTGGGGGGCGGGAGTTACAGATACGCAGTATTTT. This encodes CASSWGAGVTDTQYF.

The DNA for the CDR3 is TGCGCCAGCAGCTTGGCCGGGACAGGAAGGTGGCTGGATACGCAGTATTTT. Amino acids: CASSLAGTGRWLDTQYF. The V and J genes are TRBV5-1 and TRBJ2-3; 8 bases agree with TRBD1. The CDR3 covers 17 residues. Germline CDR1 SGHRS, CDR2 YFSETQ. Losses at the gene ends were 0 bases for V and 6 bases for J; bases not matched to a gene: 12.

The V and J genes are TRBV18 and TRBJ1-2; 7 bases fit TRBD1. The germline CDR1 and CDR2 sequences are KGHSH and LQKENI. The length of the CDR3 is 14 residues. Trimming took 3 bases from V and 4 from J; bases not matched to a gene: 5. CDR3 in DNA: TGTGCCAGCTCACCTCAGACAGGGTCCTATGGCTACACCTTC. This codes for CASSPQTGSYGYTF.

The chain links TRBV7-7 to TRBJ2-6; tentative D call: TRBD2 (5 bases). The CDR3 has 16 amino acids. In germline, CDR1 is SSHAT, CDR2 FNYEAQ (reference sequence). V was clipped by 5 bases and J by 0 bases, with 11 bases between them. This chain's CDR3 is CASSPAGGSGANVLTF. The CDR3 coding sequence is TGTGCCAGCAGCCCGGCGGGCGGCTCTGGGGCCAACGTCCTGACTTTC.

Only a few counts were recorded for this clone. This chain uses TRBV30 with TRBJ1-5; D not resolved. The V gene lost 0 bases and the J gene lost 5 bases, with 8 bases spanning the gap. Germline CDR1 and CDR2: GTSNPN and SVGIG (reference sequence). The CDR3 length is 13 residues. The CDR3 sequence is CAWSVGIDQPQHF. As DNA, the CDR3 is TGTGCCTGGAGTGTAGGCATCGATCAGCCCCAGCATTTT.

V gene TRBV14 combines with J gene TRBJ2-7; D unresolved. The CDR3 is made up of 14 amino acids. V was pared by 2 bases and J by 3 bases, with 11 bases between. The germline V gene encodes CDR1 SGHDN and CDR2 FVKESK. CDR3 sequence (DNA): TGTGCCAGCAGCCAAATCGCCGGCGGCTACGAGCAGTACTTC. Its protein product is CASSQIAGGYEQYF.

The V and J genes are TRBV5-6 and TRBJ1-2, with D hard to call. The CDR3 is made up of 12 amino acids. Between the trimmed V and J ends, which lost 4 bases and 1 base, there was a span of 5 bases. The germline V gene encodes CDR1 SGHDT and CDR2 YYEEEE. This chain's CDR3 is CASSVSNYGYTF. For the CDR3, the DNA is TGTGCCAGCAGCGTGAGTAACTATGGCTACACCTTC.

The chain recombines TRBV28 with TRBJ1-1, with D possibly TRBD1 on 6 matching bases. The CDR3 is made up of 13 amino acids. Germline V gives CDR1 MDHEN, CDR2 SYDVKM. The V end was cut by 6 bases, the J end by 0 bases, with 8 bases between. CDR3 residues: CASRRTVNTEAFF. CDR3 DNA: TGTGCCAGCAGACGGACAGTGAACACTGAAGCTTTCTTT.

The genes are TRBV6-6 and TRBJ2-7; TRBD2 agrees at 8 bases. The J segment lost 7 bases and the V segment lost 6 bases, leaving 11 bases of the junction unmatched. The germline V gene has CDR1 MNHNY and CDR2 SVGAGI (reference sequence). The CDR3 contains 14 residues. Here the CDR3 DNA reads TGTGCCAGCAGAACCACGGGGGGGGGCTGGGAGCAGTACTTC. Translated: CASRTTGGGWEQYF.

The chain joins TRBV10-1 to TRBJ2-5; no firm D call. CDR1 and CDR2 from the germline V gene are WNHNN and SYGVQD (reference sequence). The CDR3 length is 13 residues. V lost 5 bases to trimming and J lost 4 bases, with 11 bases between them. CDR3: CASSSVAGETQYF. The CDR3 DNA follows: TGCGCCAGCAGTTCTGTGGCTGGAGAGACCCAGTACTTC.

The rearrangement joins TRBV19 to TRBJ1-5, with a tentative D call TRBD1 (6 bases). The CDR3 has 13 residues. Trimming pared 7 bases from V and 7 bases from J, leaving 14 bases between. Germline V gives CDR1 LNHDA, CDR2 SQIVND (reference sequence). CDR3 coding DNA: TGTGCCAGTAATACAGGGAAGGTGCAGCCCCAGCATTTT. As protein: CASNTGKVQPQHF.

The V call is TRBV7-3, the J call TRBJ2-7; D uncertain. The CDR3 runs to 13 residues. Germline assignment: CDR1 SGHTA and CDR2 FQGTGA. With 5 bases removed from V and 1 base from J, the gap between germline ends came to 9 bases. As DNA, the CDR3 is TGTGCCAGCAGCCCCGGCCAATCCTACGAGCAGTACTTC. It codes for CASSPGQSYEQYF.